Following are 23 T cell receptor beta chains from one sample sequenced in a study of blood T cell repertoires in COVID-19. Profiled with immunoSEQ multiplex PCR; TCRdb holds only in-frame clones, not every one. This table holds roughly 220,000 clones, about 80% found once. The specimen sequenced was PBMCs or T cells enriched from blood (not recorded which). These TCRs come from a woman aged 40 to 49 with acute COVID-19.

This chain connects TRBV24-1 to TRBJ2-1; the match to TRBD2 covers 9 bases. V shed 5 bases and J 1 base; nucleotides not matched to a gene: 5. Germline-derived CDR1 and CDR2 are KGHDR and SFDVKD. The length of the CDR3 is 16 residues. Written as DNA, the CDR3 is TGTGCCACCAGTGGGATAGCGGGGGATTCCTACAATGAGCAGTTCTTC. It encodes CATSGIAGDSYNEQFF.

This clone has just one count. The chain has TRBV3-1 (or the pseudogene TRBV3-2) and TRBJ1-1, with 7 bases fitting TRBD1. The CDR3 extends over 13 amino acids. From germline, CDR1 is LGHDT and CDR2 YNNKEL (reference sequence). The V gene end was trimmed by 6 bases and the J gene end by 1 base; junction bases not matched to a gene: 2. The CDR3 coding sequence is TGTGCCAGCAGGACAGGGACGAACACTGAAGCTTTCTTT. This sequence encodes CASRTGTNTEAFF.

V usage is TRBV7-8 and J usage is TRBJ2-7; 8 nucleotides match TRBD1. The CDR3 length is 13 residues. Germline loops: CDR1 SGHVS, CDR2 FQNEAQ. Trimming removed 5 bases from V and 5 bases from J; junction bases left unmatched: 5. This chain's CDR3 is CASSKGQGDEQYF. CDR3 in DNA: TGTGCCAGCAGCAAAGGACAGGGTGACGAGCAGTACTTC.

There are many counts of this clone. This chain connects TRBV28 to TRBJ2-7; 8 positions match TRBD1. This CDR3 is built from 16 residues. The V segment lost 7 bases and the J segment 1 base; nucleotides outside the gene matches: 12. The germline V gene has CDR1 MDHEN and CDR2 SYDVKM. CDR3 nucleotides: TGTGCCAGCAAGCCTATGATACGGGACAGGTCCTACGAGCAGTACTTC. Amino acid sequence: CASKPMIRDRSYEQYF.

The sample holds a few counts of this clone. This chain joins TRBV6-4 and TRBJ1-4; TRBD1 matches at 7 bases. CDR1 and CDR2 from the germline V gene are MRHNA and SNTAGT. V shed 2 bases and J 4 bases; nucleotides not matched to a gene: 10. The CDR3 has 17 amino acids. The CDR3 region has the DNA TGTGCCAGCAGTGACACATCCCGAAGGGGGCTTAATGAAAAACTGTTTTTT. Translation gives CASSDTSRRGLNEKLFF.

The chain is built from TRBV5-1 and TRBJ2-5; 8 bases align to TRBD1. The CDR3 contains 15 residues. From germline, CDR1 is SGHRS and CDR2 YFSETQ. The ends lost 3 bases at V and 5 bases at J; junction bases unmatched: 9. CDR3 protein: CASSSAQGASETQYF. In nucleotides, the CDR3 is TGCGCCAGCAGCTCGGCGCAGGGGGCGAGTGAGACCCAGTACTTC.

The DNA for the CDR3 is TGTGCCGGAAAACAGGAAAACACCGGGGAGCTGTTTTTT. This sequence encodes CAGKQENTGELFF. V usage is TRBV19 and J usage is TRBJ2-2, with D possibly TRBD1 on 5 matching bases. Trimming shortened V by 11 bases and J by 2 bases, and 12 bases separated the two germline ends. Germline CDR1 reads LNHDA; CDR2 reads SQIVND (reference sequence). This CDR3 is built from 13 residues.

This clone was counted between two and nine times. The V and J genes are TRBV25-1 and TRBJ1-1, with 7 bases matching TRBD1. Germline CDR1 is MGHDK and CDR2 is SYGVNS. V lost 4 bases, J lost 2 bases, and 4 bases stayed unmatched. This CDR3 has 14 residues. The CDR3 loop reads CASSVGGYNTEAFF. CDR3 nucleotide sequence: TGTGCCAGCAGTGTAGGGGGCTACAACACTGAAGCTTTCTTT.

The genes are TRBV19 and TRBJ2-5, with D possibly being TRBD2 (5 bases). V shed 4 bases and J shed 0 bases, with 12 bases lying between them. CDR1 and CDR2 (germline): LNHDA, SQIVND (reference sequence). The CDR3 is made up of 15 amino acids. CDR3 protein: CASSTSMAYQETQYF. In nucleotides, the CDR3 is TGTGCCAGTAGTACTAGCATGGCGTACCAAGAGACCCAGTACTTC.

The chain has TRBV2 and TRBJ2-2, with unresolved D. CDR3 length: 15 amino acids. V dropped 5 bases and J dropped 5 bases, with 15 bases sitting between them. Germline V lookup: CDR1 SNHLY, CDR2 FYNNEI. CDR3 amino acids: CASSSQSLVTGELFF. The CDR3 DNA sequence: TGTGCCAGCAGTAGCCAGAGCCTAGTGACCGGGGAGCTGTTTTTT.

The DNA for the CDR3 is TGCAGCGTTGTACAGAACCTCTATGGCTACACCTTC. It encodes CSVVQNLYGYTF. This chain joins TRBV29-1 and TRBJ1-2, with D unresolved. The length of the CDR3 is 12 residues. Deletions cut 4 bases from V and 4 bases from J, with 10 bases between. CDR1 SQVTM and CDR2 ANQGSEA come from the germline V gene. Full variable domain (outside the CDR3, taken from reference TRBV29-1 and TRBJ1-2): SAVISQKPSRDICQRGTSLTIQCQVDSQVTMMFWYRQQPGQSLTLIATANQGSEATYESGFVIDKFPISRPNLTFSTLTVSNMSPEDSSIYLCSVVQNLYGYTFGSGTRLTVV.

The rearrangement uses TRBV3-1 (or the pseudogene TRBV3-2) and TRBJ2-7, with D perhaps TRBD1 (5 bases). Germline assignment: CDR1 LGHDT and CDR2 YNNKEL (reference sequence). V dropped 4 bases and J dropped 7 bases, with 17 bases sitting between them. The CDR3 length is 14 residues. Here the CDR3 reads CASSPGPGYLEQYF. The DNA for the CDR3 is TGTGCCAGCAGCCCAGGACCAGGGTACCTTGAGCAGTACTTC.

Only a few counts were recorded for this clone. In nucleotides, the CDR3 is TGTGCCAGCAGCTTTGACTACCAAACAGATACGCAGTATTTT. Translation: CASSFDYQTDTQYF. The rearrangement links TRBV11-2 to TRBJ2-3; D may be TRBD2 (5 bases). Trimming removed 3 bases from V and 3 bases from J, with 10 bases in between. CDR1 is SGHAT, CDR2 FQNNGV, per germline. CDR3 length equals 14 residues.

V gene TRBV5-1 combines with J gene TRBJ2-1, with 7 bases lining up with TRBD1. The CDR3 is 15 amino acids. The trim removed 6 bases at V and 5 bases at J, leaving 11 bases unmatched. The germline gives CDR1 SGHRS, CDR2 YFSETQ. The CDR3 loop is CASKLSGTDHNEQFF. The CDR3 DNA reads as TGCGCCAGCAAACTCTCCGGGACAGACCACAATGAGCAGTTCTTC.

The chain uses TRBV5-1 and TRBJ2-1; a weak D match, TRBD2 (7 bases). The CDR3 loop spans 16 amino acids. Trimming cost V 0 bases and J 10 bases, with 20 bases left between them. The germline V gene encodes CDR1 SGHRS and CDR2 YFSETQ. Here the CDR3 reads CASSLAPWGGRGEQFF. In nucleotides, the CDR3 is TGCGCCAGCAGCTTGGCCCCCTGGGGGGGGCGAGGCGAGCAGTTCTTC.

This clone was picked up a small number of times. The chain carries TRBV11-2 and TRBJ1-5; tentative D call: TRBD1 (5 bases). From germline, CDR1 is SGHAT and CDR2 FQNNGV. CDR3 length equals 16 residues. V lost 2 bases, J lost 2 bases, and 13 bases lay in between. CDR3 nucleotides: TGTGCCAGCAGCTTACTTGCGGGGGTCGGCAATCAGCCCCAGCATTTT. It codes for CASSLLAGVGNQPQHF. The variable domain in full, with the rest retrieved from reference TRBV11-2 and TRBJ1-5, is EAGVAQSPRYKIIEKRQSVAFWCNPISGHATLYWYQQILGQGPKLLIQFQNNGVVDDSQLPKDRFSAERLKGVDSTLKIQPAKLEDSAVYLCASSLLAGVGNQPQHFGDGTRLSIL.

This chain links TRBV24-1 with TRBJ1-5; 7 positions match TRBD1. This CDR3 is built from 15 residues. The J segment lost 3 bases and the V segment lost 3 bases, leaving 4 bases of the junction unmatched. Germline CDR1 reads KGHDR; CDR2 reads SFDVKD. CDR3 protein: CATSDRRGPNQPQHF. The CDR3 bases are TGTGCCACCAGTGATAGGAGGGGGCCCAATCAGCCCCAGCATTTT.

The chain carries TRBV18 and TRBJ2-6; D may be TRBD1 (6 bases). The CDR3 covers 16 residues. Germline CDR1 KGHSH, CDR2 LQKENI. With 5 bases removed from V and 0 bases from J, the gap between germline ends came to 11 bases. CDR3 protein: CASSEQGNSGANVLTF. The CDR3 DNA is TGTGCCAGCTCAGAACAGGGAAACTCTGGGGCCAACGTCCTGACTTTC.

The rearrangement links TRBV28 to TRBJ2-1; D is undetermined. Germline CDR1 MDHEN, CDR2 SYDVKM. The germline V and J ends were trimmed by 4 bases and 0 bases, with 10 bases remaining between them. The CDR3 loop spans 15 amino acids. The CDR3: CASSSPLRSYNEQFF. The CDR3 DNA sequence: TGTGCCAGCAGTTCCCCCCTGCGCTCCTACAATGAGCAGTTCTTC.

The chain joins TRBV27 to TRBJ2-2; maybe TRBD2 (5 bases). The V gene lost 3 bases and the J gene lost 4 bases, with 12 bases spanning the gap. This CDR3 is built from 15 residues. Germline values: CDR1 MNHEY, CDR2 SMNVEV (reference sequence). The CDR3 DNA sequence: TGTGCCAGCAGTTTGAACGGGGTCGGCACCGGGGAGCTGTTTTTT. Translating it yields CASSLNGVGTGELFF.

The chain carries TRBV28 and TRBJ1-2, with 8 bases lining up with TRBD1. The trim removed 6 bases at V and 6 bases at J, leaving 12 bases unmatched. This CDR3 contains 15 residues. Germline V lookup: CDR1 MDHEN, CDR2 SYDVKM. The chain's CDR3 is CASRTQGARLNGYTF. CDR3 bases: TGTGCCAGCAGGACTCAGGGGGCTAGACTCAATGGCTACACCTTC.

This chain uses TRBV30 with TRBJ2-6, with a tentative D call TRBD2 (5 bases). This CDR3 has 18 residues. Germline V lookup: CDR1 GTSNPN, CDR2 SVGIG (reference sequence). Trimming took 2 bases from V and 1 from J, leaving 18 bases between them. The chain's CDR3 is CAWSTGSRLSSGANVLTF. CDR3 DNA sequence: TGTGCCTGGAGTACGGGGTCTCGATTAAGTTCTGGGGCCAACGTCCTGACTTTC.

The chain couples TRBV5-1 to TRBJ2-7; a possible D gene is TRBD2 (6 bases). Germline V gene data show CDR1 as SGHRS and CDR2 as YFSETQ. The ends were cut back, 1 base at V and 5 bases at J, with 22 bases in the middle. This CDR3 has 17 amino acids. In DNA form, the CDR3 reads TGCGCCAGCAGCTTGATGTCGATGTGGGGCCCGGGGGACGAGCAGTACTTC. Its protein is CASSLMSMWGPGDEQYF.